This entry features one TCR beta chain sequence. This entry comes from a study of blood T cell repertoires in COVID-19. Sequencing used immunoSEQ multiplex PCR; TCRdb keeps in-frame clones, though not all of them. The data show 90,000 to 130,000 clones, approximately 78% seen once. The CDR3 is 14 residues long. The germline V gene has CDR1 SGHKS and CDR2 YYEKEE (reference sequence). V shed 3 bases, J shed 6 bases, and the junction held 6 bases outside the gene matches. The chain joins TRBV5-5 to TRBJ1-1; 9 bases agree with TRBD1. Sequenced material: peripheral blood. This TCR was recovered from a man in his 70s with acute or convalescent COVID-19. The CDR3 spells CASSWTGAGSEAFF. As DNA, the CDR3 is TGTGCCAGCAGCTGGACAGGGGCCGGGTCTGAAGCTTTCTTT.